The clone carrying this TCR beta chain was seen a handful of times. This entry is derived from a study of T cells after posttransplantation cyclophosphamide. Using immunoSEQ multiplex PCR, the repertoire was profiled, and TCRdb retains in-frame clones only, with some absent. The sample was found to contain about 44,000 clones, and every one recurs. V was pared by 1 base and J by 7 bases, with 4 bases of the junction left unmatched. CDR1 is SSHAT, CDR2 FNYEAQ, per germline (reference sequence). This CDR3 is 14 amino acids long. The TCR comes from a middle-aged man in good health, CMV-negative, and a related stem cell transplant donor. The rearrangement uses TRBV7-7 and TRBJ2-1; TRBD1 aligns across 7 bases. Sequencing input: PBMCs. The CDR3 protein is CASSLEGARNEQFF. CDR3 nucleotides: TGTGCCAGCAGCTTAGAGGGGGCGCGTAATGAGCAGTTCTTC.